This T cell receptor (beta chain) was identified in a study of beta chain features in type 1 diabetes. As every portion of the isolated RNA was reverse transcribed, the sequencing read expressed TCRB transcripts. Method: immunoSEQ multiplex PCR; TCRdb's copy keeps in-frame clones and lacks some. The sample lists more than 300,000 clones, 7.5% to 9% occurring once. V gave up 3 bases and J gave up 2 bases, with 13 bases separating them. The CDR3 sequence is 15 residues long. The germline V gene has CDR1 LGHNA and CDR2 YSLEER. Specimen: central memory CD4+ T cells from blood. V is TRBV4-3 and J is TRBJ2-5, with D possibly being TRBD1 (5 bases). This clonotype was sampled from a woman between 18 and 30 years old in good health. This CDR3 is CASSHALDNQETQYF. Written as DNA, the CDR3 is TGCGCCAGCAGCCATGCTCTGGACAATCAAGAGACCCAGTACTTC.